The clone carrying this T cell receptor (beta chain) has a count of ten or more. The sample is drawn from a study of early T cells in non-severe SARS-CoV-2 infection. The V end lost 2 bases, the J end lost 4 bases, and 8 bases lay between the germline ends. CDR1 and CDR2 from the germline V gene are MNHNS and SASEGT. There are 14 residues in the CDR3. Individual cDNA molecules received unique molecular identifiers during library preparation. TCRdb processed the 5' RACE reads anew with MiXCR; each CDR3 protein has one entry. The sample shows some 80,000 distinct CDR3 sequences, about an eighth of them seen only once.

This receptor was identified in an adult who was a healthcare worker with PCR-confirmed SARS-CoV-2 infection or an uninfected control (not recorded which). The gene calls are TRBV6-1 and TRBJ1-4; D remains unclear. What was sequenced was whole blood. In DNA form, the CDR3 reads TGTGCCAGCAGTGAATCGACCCATAATGAAAAACTGTTTTTT. Translating it yields CASSESTHNEKLFF.